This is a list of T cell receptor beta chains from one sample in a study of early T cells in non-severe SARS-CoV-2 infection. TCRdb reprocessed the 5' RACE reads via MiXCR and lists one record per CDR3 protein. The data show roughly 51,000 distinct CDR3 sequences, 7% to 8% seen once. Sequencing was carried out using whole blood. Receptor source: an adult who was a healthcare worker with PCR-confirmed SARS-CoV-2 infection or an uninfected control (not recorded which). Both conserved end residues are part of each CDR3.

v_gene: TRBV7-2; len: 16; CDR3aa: CASSLRRAGGDEKLFF
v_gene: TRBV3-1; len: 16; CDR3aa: CASSQRLEDSGETQYF
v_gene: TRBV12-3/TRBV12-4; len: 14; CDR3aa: CASTAGRRNQPQHF
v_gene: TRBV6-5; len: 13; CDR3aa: CASSSRNTGELFF
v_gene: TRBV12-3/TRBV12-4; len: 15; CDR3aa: CASSSIGGAADTQYF
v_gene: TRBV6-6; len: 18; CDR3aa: CASSYKRRGQGYWDEAFF
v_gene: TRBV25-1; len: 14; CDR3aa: CASSGQVLGTEAFF
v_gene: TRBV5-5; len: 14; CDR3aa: CASSQTGNNQPQHF
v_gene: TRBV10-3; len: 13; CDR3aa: CAILGQGRDTQYF
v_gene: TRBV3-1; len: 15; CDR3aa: CASSGRAGRTDTQYF
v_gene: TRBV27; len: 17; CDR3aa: CASSRQGAGISTDTQYF
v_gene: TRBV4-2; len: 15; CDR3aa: CASSQIGQGNYGYTF
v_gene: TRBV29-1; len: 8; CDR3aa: CSVGGYTF
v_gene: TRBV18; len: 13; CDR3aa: CASSPSRYNEQFF
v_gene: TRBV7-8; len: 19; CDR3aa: CASSFLAGFSGWNTGELFF
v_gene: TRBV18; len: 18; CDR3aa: CASSPYEPVGRSQETQYF
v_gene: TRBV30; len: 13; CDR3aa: CAWSVRKDQPQHF
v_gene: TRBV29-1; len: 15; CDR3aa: CSVQGLAGVTDTQYF
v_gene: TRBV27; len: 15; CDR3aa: CASSPAPGGDQPQHF
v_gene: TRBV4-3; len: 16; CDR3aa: CASSQDSRGLYNEQFF
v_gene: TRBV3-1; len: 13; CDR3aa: CASSQGGYLEQFF